This note documents a single T cell receptor beta chain sequence. No antigen is known for it. Other DNA variants within this sample encode the same CDR3. V was shortened by 5 bases and J by 2 bases, with 7 bases between the two germline ends. CDR3 length equals 13 residues. Germline CDR1 SGHNT, CDR2 YENEEA. The data were taken from a study of shared clonotypes between healthy human individuals. In the study overall: Plates per donor: three CD4 naive, three CD4 memory, two CD8 naive, one CD8 memory. Study-wide results and limits: Clonotypes that were shared across four donors made up roughly 5% of naive CD4 clonotypes. The small donor group covered limited genetic and exposure diversity.

Replicate PCRs run on sorted subsets employed approximately 200 ng DNA, around 31,000 T cell genomes. Libraries were prepared by immunoSEQ multiplex PCR; TCRdb keeps only in-frame clonotypes and omits some of them. The sample comprises over 950,000 clones, 70% to 85% of which are singletons, and over 0.8% rests with the top ten. This chain links TRBV11-3 with TRBJ2-1; D is possibly TRBD2 (5 bases). Sequencing used memory CD4+ T cells from PBMCs. Subset here: CD45RA-negative fraction. The sequence was obtained from a man between 18 and 29 years old in good health. Some clones in this sample may be carry-over from other donors' samples. The CDR3 bases are TGTGCCAGCAGCCCCGGGGCCTACAATGAGCAGTTCTTC. Translated: CASSPGAYNEQFF.